The text below deals with one TCR beta chain. As yet, its antigen is unknown. This sample is part of a study of radiotherapy plus CTLA-4 blockade in lung cancer. Study findings and constraints: Reportedly, early blood T cell clone dynamics best predicted response, with interferon-beta. Radiotherapy plus ipilimumab was followed by expansion in blood of tumor-derived TCR clones.

Germline CDR1 reads MNHEY; CDR2 reads SVGAGI. The CDR3 length is 15 residues. The V segment lost 3 bases and the J segment 5 bases; nucleotides outside the gene matches: 6. Here immunoSEQ multiplex PCR was the method, and the copy in TCRdb shows in-frame clones only, minus some. The sample has tens of thousands of clones; more than 85% are singletons. This TCR derives from a human donor with non-small cell lung cancer who had stable disease on radiotherapy plus ipilimumab. Sequences were derived from peripheral blood, sampled from a patient treated with radiotherapy plus ipilimumab. V is TRBV6-5 and J is TRBJ2-7, with 11 bases that match TRBD2. CDR3 sequence reads: CASSYTSGGQNEQYF. CDR3 coding DNA: TGTGCCAGCAGTTATACTAGCGGGGGTCAGAACGAGCAGTACTTC.